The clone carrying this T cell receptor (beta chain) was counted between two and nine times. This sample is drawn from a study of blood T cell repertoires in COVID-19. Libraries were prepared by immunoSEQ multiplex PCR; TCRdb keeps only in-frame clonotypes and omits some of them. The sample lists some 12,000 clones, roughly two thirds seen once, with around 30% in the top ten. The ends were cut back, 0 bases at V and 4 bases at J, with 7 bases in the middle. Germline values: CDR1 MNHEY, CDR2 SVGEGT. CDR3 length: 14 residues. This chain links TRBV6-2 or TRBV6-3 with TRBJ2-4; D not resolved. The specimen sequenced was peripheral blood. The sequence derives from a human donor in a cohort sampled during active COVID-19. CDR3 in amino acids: CASSYSGSKNIQYF. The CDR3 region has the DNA TGTGCCAGCAGTTACTCGGGCAGTAAAAACATTCAGTACTTC.